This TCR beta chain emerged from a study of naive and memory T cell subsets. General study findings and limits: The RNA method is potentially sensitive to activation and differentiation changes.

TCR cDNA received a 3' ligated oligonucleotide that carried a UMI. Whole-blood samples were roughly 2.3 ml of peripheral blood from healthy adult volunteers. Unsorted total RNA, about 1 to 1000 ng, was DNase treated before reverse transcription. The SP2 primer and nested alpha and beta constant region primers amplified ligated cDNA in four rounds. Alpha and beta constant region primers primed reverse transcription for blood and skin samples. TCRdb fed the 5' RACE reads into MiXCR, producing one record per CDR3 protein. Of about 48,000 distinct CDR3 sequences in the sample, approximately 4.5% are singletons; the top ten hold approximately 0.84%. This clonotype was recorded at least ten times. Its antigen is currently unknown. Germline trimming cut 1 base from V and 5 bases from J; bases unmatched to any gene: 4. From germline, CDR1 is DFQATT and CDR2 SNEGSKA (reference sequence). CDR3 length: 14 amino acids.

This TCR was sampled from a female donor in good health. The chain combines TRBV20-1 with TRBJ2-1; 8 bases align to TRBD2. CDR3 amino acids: CSARGLARNNEQFF. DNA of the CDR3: TGCAGTGCTAGAGGACTAGCGCGAAACAATGAGCAGTTCTTC.